These 22 T cell receptor beta chains were sequenced from one sample in a study of identical twins. TCRdb called the 5' RACE reads again in MiXCR, with one record for every CDR3 protein. The sample consists of about 250,000 distinct CDR3 sequences, about 8.3% of them appearing once. These records were also assigned to another study, of yellow fever vaccine responses in identical twins.

The sample comprised CD8+ T cells sorted from blood. These receptors all come from a woman between 18 and 29 years old in good health.

This clonotype has ten or more counts. The CDR3, as DNA: TGTGCCAGCAGTTTATTAGGCAATGAGCAGTTCTTC. As protein: CASSLLGNEQFF. The chain is built from TRBV6-2 or TRBV6-3 and TRBJ2-1, with D uncertain. With 4 bases removed from V and 6 bases from J, the gap between germline ends came to 7 bases. CDR3 length equals 12 residues. Germline lookup yields CDR1 MNHEY and CDR2 SVGEGT.

The genes are TRBV28 and TRBJ2-7; D unresolved. Trimming took off 4 bases at V and 0 bases at J, with 7 bases between the two ends. The V gene's germline CDR1 is MDHEN and CDR2 SYDVKM. CDR3 size: 13 residues. In DNA form, the CDR3 reads TGTGCCAGCAGTTCTCGCTTCTCCTACGAGCAGTACTTC. This codes for CASSSRFSYEQYF.

This clonotype was observed at least ten times. The chain is built from TRBV27 and TRBJ2-1; a possible D gene is TRBD2 (7 bases). Germline V CDR1 and CDR2: MNHEY, SMNVEV (reference sequence). V was clipped by 7 bases and J by 5 bases, with 15 bases between them. This CDR3 contains 14 residues. The CDR3 region has the DNA TGTGCCAGCACTGAGGGGGGGGTCAACAATGAGCAGTTCTTC. It translates to CASTEGGVNNEQFF.

This clonotype was detected many times. This chain uses TRBV12-3 or TRBV12-4 with TRBJ2-7, with D possibly called TRBD1 or TRBD2 (7 bases each). The CDR3 sequence is 16 residues long. V lost 3 bases and J 3 bases, leaving 18 bases between the germline ends. The CDR3 DNA is TGTGCCAGCAGTTTTGGGGGGGGGGACAGCGGCTACGAGCAGTACTTC. It yields the protein CASSFGGGDSGYEQYF.

This clonotype was picked up a small number of times. The chain recombines TRBV4-3 with TRBJ2-7; D not resolved. This CDR3 has 15 amino acids. Trimming stripped 0 bases from V and 0 bases from J, with 9 bases between. The V gene's germline CDR1 is LGHNA and CDR2 YSLEER. The CDR3 reads CASSQDNGPSYEQYF. The CDR3 DNA reads TGCGCCAGCAGCCAAGACAACGGACCCTCCTACGAGCAGTACTTC.

The chain is built from TRBV4-1 and TRBJ2-7, with 10 bases lining up with TRBD2. The CDR3 has 16 amino acids. Trimming removed 0 bases from V and 4 bases from J; junction bases left unmatched: 6. CDR1 is MGHRA and CDR2 is YSYEKL in the germline V gene. This CDR3 reads CASSQDLSAGGYEQYF. The CDR3 region has the DNA TGCGCCAGCAGCCAAGATCTATCAGCGGGAGGGTACGAGCAGTACTTC.

This clonotype has a handful of counts. J is TRBJ2-3 and V is TRBV20-1; 15 bases align to TRBD2. CDR1 DFQATT and CDR2 SNEGSKA come from the germline V gene (reference sequence). Trimming cost V 6 bases and J 4 bases; bases outside gene matches: 8. This CDR3 region has 16 residues. Here the CDR3 reads CSATGLAGGFPDTQYF. Written as DNA, the CDR3 is TGCAGTGCCACCGGACTAGCGGGGGGGTTTCCAGATACGCAGTATTTT.

This clonotype appeared many times. The CDR3 region is CASSLAGQGGEQYF. DNA of the CDR3: TGTGCCAGCAGCTTAGCGGGACAGGGTGGCGAGCAGTACTTC. This chain links TRBV7-6 with TRBJ2-7; 9 bases are shared with TRBD1. The CDR3 loop spans 14 amino acids. Germline V gene data show CDR1 as SGHVS and CDR2 as FNYEAQ. The V and J ends lost 0 bases and 6 bases, in that order; junction bases with no gene match: 3.

This clonotype occurred a few times. The J gene is TRBJ2-7, the V gene TRBV6-2 or TRBV6-3; 9 bases agree with TRBD1. The CDR3 spans 15 residues. Germline CDR1 MNHEY, CDR2 SVGEGT. V shed 5 bases, J shed 4 bases, and the junction held 9 bases outside the gene matches. The CDR3 region is CASSGQTGTGYEQYF. CDR3 in DNA: TGTGCCAGCAGTGGCCAGACCGGGACAGGGTACGAGCAGTACTTC.

This chain joins TRBV2 and TRBJ2-7; 7 nucleotides align to TRBD2. The CDR3 length is 16 residues. Unmatched junction bases numbered 15, after V lost 8 bases and J lost 2 bases. From germline, CDR1 is SNHLY and CDR2 FYNNEI. The CDR3 DNA sequence: TGTGCCAGCCGTCCAATGGAGCGGGACCCTCCCTACGAGCAGTACTTC. Its translation is CASRPMERDPPYEQYF.

There are many counts of this clonotype. The genes are TRBV6-1 and TRBJ2-5; possible D gene TRBD1, 5 bases. V was trimmed by 6 bases and J by 2 bases, leaving 13 bases between them. The CDR3 spans 14 residues. Germline CDR1 is MNHNS and CDR2 is SASEGT. In DNA form, the CDR3 reads TGTGCCAGCAGCCAACAGGAGCTTCAAGAGACCCAGTACTTC. The encoded protein is CASSQQELQETQYF.

This clonotype has at least ten counts. The chain couples TRBV27 to TRBJ2-4; possibly TRBD1 for D (5 bases). CDR1 is MNHEY, CDR2 SMNVEV, per germline (reference sequence). Trimming cost V 5 bases and J 0 bases, with 14 bases left between them. This CDR3 has 16 residues. The CDR3 reads CASSIRQILAKNIQYF. The CDR3 DNA is TGTGCCAGCAGTATTCGACAGATCCTAGCCAAAAACATTCAGTACTTC.

The gene calls are TRBV15 and TRBJ2-5; 7 positions agree with TRBD2. Germline trimming cut 2 bases from V and 5 bases from J; bases unmatched to any gene: 5. The CDR3 is 14 residues long. Per the germline V gene, CDR1 is LNHNV and CDR2 is YYDKDF (reference sequence). CDR3 sequence (DNA): TGTGCCACCAGCAGATCTCGGCGGGGGGAGACCCAGTACTTC. Residues: CATSRSRRGETQYF.

The rearrangement links TRBV7-9 to TRBJ2-1; perhaps D is TRBD1 or TRBD2 (5 bases each). CDR3 length: 13 residues. V lost 5 bases, J lost 10 bases, and 15 bases lay in between. Looked up from germline, CDR1 is SEHNR and CDR2 is FQNEAQ (reference sequence). DNA of the CDR3: TGTGCCAGCAGCACCCGGGACGGGAAAGAGCAGTTCTTC. As protein: CASSTRDGKEQFF.

This clonotype was seen only a few times. This chain joins TRBV6-5 and TRBJ2-3, with D possibly being TRBD1 or TRBD2 (6 bases each). The CDR3 is 14 amino acids. V was clipped by 4 bases and J by 3 bases, with 11 bases between them. Germline loops: CDR1 MNHEY, CDR2 SVGAGI. The CDR3 nucleotides read TGTGCCAGCAGTTTCCAGGGGAGGACAGATACGCAGTATTTT. Translated, it gives CASSFQGRTDTQYF.

This clonotype showed up many times. This chain uses TRBV10-1 with TRBJ2-3; 7 bases line up with TRBD2. Germline V lookup: CDR1 WNHNN, CDR2 SYGVQD (reference sequence). The CDR3 sequence is 15 residues long. The V segment lost 3 bases and the J segment 4 bases; nucleotides outside the gene matches: 7. In DNA, the CDR3 is TGCGCCAGCAGTGAACTCGCGGGAGTCTCAGATACGCAGTATTTT. It codes for CASSELAGVSDTQYF.

The V gene is TRBV25-1, the J gene TRBJ2-1, with D tentatively TRBD1 (5 bases). CDR1 is MGHDK, CDR2 SYGVNS, per germline. With 6 bases removed from V and 10 bases from J, the gap between germline ends came to 19 bases. The CDR3 consists of 14 residues. The CDR3 region is CASRSRVLNVEQFF. DNA for the CDR3: TGTGCCAGCAGGAGCAGGGTCCTAAATGTGGAGCAGTTCTTC.

The rearrangement links TRBV3-1 to TRBJ2-1; weak D call: TRBD1 (5 bases). The CDR3 length is 19 residues. Germline CDR1 and CDR2: LGHDT and YNNKEL (reference sequence). V lost 0 bases and J 2 bases, leaving 20 bases between the germline ends. CDR3 DNA sequence: TGTGCCAGCAGCCAAGATCCATTCGGCGGCAGGGTGGCCTACAATGAGCAGTTCTTC. Protein: CASSQDPFGGRVAYNEQFF.

This clonotype was counted a few times. CDR3 sequence: CASSSIFRETQYF. CDR3 DNA: TGTGCCAGCAGCTCCATTTTCAGGGAGACCCAGTACTTC. This rearrangement joins TRBV27 to TRBJ2-5; D unresolved. In germline, CDR1 is MNHEY, CDR2 SMNVEV (reference sequence). The V gene lost 6 bases and the J gene lost 5 bases, with 13 bases spanning the gap. The CDR3 has 13 amino acids.

The sample holds many counts of this clonotype. This chain links TRBV7-8 with TRBJ2-7; D unclear. CDR3 length: 17 amino acids. V lost 1 base, J lost 1 base, and 17 bases lay in between. Germline V gene data show CDR1 as SGHVS and CDR2 as FQNEAQ. CDR3 DNA sequence: TGTGCCAGCAGCTTAGTCCTGCCAGAGATTGGGTCCTACGAGCAGTACTTC. Its translation: CASSLVLPEIGSYEQYF.

The rearrangement joins TRBV20-1 to TRBJ2-7; D possibly corresponds to TRBD2 (7 bases). The length of the CDR3 is 14 residues. V lost 5 bases to trimming and J lost 1 base, with 15 bases between them. Germline CDR1 DFQATT, CDR2 SNEGSKA (reference sequence). The CDR3 DNA reads TGCAGTGCTGGGGGCGGGCGGGAGTCCTACGAGCAGTACTTC. Translation gives CSAGGGRESYEQYF.

This clonotype came up a few times. The CDR3 loop is CSVGARGVAEQFF. The CDR3 coding sequence is TGCAGCGTTGGGGCGCGGGGGGTGGCTGAGCAGTTCTTC. The rearrangement joins TRBV29-1 to TRBJ2-1; 8 bases are shared with TRBD2. This CDR3 contains 13 residues. The germline gives CDR1 SQVTM, CDR2 ANQGSEA. Trimming removed 4 bases from V and 9 bases from J; junction bases left unmatched: 8.